Presented here are 15 T cell receptor beta chains from one specimen sequenced in a study of cytomegalovirus exposure and HLA in healthy donors listed by TCRdb under 2017. The library relied on the immunoSEQ multiplex PCR assay. A mixture of 60 forward primers for TCR Vbeta segments and 13 reverse primers for TCR Jbeta segments was used in the multiplex PCR. TCRdb took over this immuneACCESS table, retaining in-frame rearrangements with V and J assigned. Such tables are incomplete; in checked studies, under half of the missing clones stem from an unresolved V gene, and the remainder is unexplained. This sample holds roughly 150,000 clones; 60% to 75% were observed only once. Just under 3% of the sample goes to the ten largest clones. Sequenced input: PBMCs. The source is a woman in her fifties or sixties in good health and CMV-seropositive.

J is TRBJ2-1 and V is TRBV27; the D gene is possibly TRBD2 (7 bases). There are 18 residues in the CDR3. Trimming shortened V by 2 bases and J by 0 bases, and 17 bases separated the two germline ends. Germline V lookup: CDR1 MNHEY, CDR2 SMNVEV (reference sequence). This CDR3 is CASSLRGGGYSSYNEQFF. The CDR3 nucleotides read TGTGCCAGCAGTTTAAGGGGCGGGGGCTACAGCTCCTACAATGAGCAGTTCTTC.

Only a few counts were recorded for this clone. The V and J genes are TRBV5-8 and TRBJ2-3, with D maybe TRBD2 (5 bases). This CDR3 has 14 amino acids. The germline V gene encodes CDR1 SGHTS and CDR2 YDEGEE. The V end was cut by 1 base, the J end by 2 bases, with 8 bases between. CDR3 coding DNA: TGTGCCAGCAGCTTGAGGAGGCCCACAGATACGCAGTATTTT. This translates into CASSLRRPTDTQYF.

This clone was counted a single time. This chain joins TRBV12-5 and TRBJ2-2; 7 bases map to TRBD2. This CDR3 is 12 amino acids long. CDR1 is LGHNT, CDR2 FRNRAP, per germline. Trimming cost V 4 bases and J 7 bases; bases outside gene matches: 0. CDR3 bases: TGTGCTAGTGGTTGGGGGGGCGGGGAGCTGTTTTTT. It specifies CASGWGGGELFF.

The chain employs TRBV7-3 and TRBJ2-1; 10 bases map to TRBD2. Germline loops: CDR1 SGHTA, CDR2 FQGTGA. The CDR3 is 18 amino acids. V lost 1 base and J lost 8; bases outside the gene matches: 14. The CDR3 coding sequence is TGTGCCAGCAGCTTAAACCCCGTAAGAGCGGGGGGGCTCTATGAGCAGTTCTTC. The encoded protein is CASSLNPVRAGGLYEQFF.

This clone was observed a single time. The rearrangement joins TRBV19 to TRBJ2-2; D possibly corresponds to TRBD1 (5 bases). Trimming left V 3 bases short and J 0 bases short, with 8 bases between. The CDR3 contains 15 residues. Germline V gene sequence: CDR1 LNHDA, CDR2 SQIVND (reference sequence). The CDR3 protein is CASSIGHSNTGELFF. The DNA for the CDR3 is TGTGCCAGTAGTATCGGACACTCGAACACCGGGGAGCTGTTTTTT.

The rearrangement links TRBV19 to TRBJ1-5, with a possible D match to TRBD1 (5 bases). The CDR3 sequence is 16 residues long. V dropped 6 bases and J dropped 6 bases, with 21 bases sitting between them. Germline V gene data show CDR1 as LNHDA and CDR2 as SQIVND (reference sequence). The CDR3 DNA is TGTGCCAGTAGCCGAGGCTTCCCTCGGGGGATTCAGCCCCAGCATTTT. As protein: CASSRGFPRGIQPQHF.

The V and J genes are TRBV6-1 and TRBJ2-1; possible D gene TRBD2, 6 bases. CDR1 and CDR2 (germline): MNHNS, SASEGT. The CDR3 has 15 amino acids. V lost 0 bases and J lost 8, with 14 bases in between. CDR3 region: CASSEAGGSLYEQFF. DNA of the CDR3: TGTGCCAGCAGTGAAGCGGGGGGTAGTCTGTATGAGCAGTTCTTC.

V is TRBV7-9 and J is TRBJ1-6; 7 bases are shared with TRBD1. The germline CDR1 and CDR2 sequences are SEHNR and FQNEAQ (reference sequence). J gave up 5 bases and V 5 bases, and 9 bases lay outside the gene matches. The CDR3 runs 16 residues. The CDR3 sequence: CASSLLRDRNNSPLHF. CDR3 coding DNA: TGTGCCAGCAGCCTACTCCGGGACAGAAATAATTCACCCCTCCACTTT.

This clone was picked up one time. V is TRBV6-1 and J is TRBJ1-1; 8 nucleotides agree with TRBD1. J was trimmed by 1 base and V by 6 bases; bases with no gene match: 7. CDR1 MNHNS and CDR2 SASEGT come from the germline V gene. The CDR3 has 15 residues. The CDR3 bases are TGTGCCAGCAGAAACAGGGGGTTGGGGAACACTGAAGCTTTCTTT. Encoded protein: CASRNRGLGNTEAFF.

The rearrangement joins TRBV2 to TRBJ1-2; no clear D. This CDR3 region has 13 residues. Trimming pared 8 bases from V and 3 bases from J, leaving 13 bases between. From germline, CDR1 is SNHLY and CDR2 FYNNEI. The CDR3, as DNA: TGTGCCAGCGAGTACAGCCATGACTATGGCTACACCTTC. This codes for CASEYSHDYGYTF.

The chain has TRBV6-5 and TRBJ1-1, with D uncertain. The CDR3 covers 15 residues. The V and J ends lost 6 bases and 3 bases respectively, with 17 bases between them. CDR1 and CDR2 from the germline V gene are MNHEY and SVGAGI. The CDR3 reads CASSQRRARDTEAFF. DNA of the CDR3: TGTGCCAGCAGCCAACGGCGGGCGCGGGACACTGAAGCTTTCTTT.

In its sample, this clone was seen once. CDR3 protein: CASRMDGDTGELFF. CDR3 sequence (DNA): TGTGCCAGCAGGATGGACGGGGACACCGGGGAGCTGTTTTTT. The rearrangement joins TRBV9 to TRBJ2-2, with D possibly being TRBD2 (5 bases). The CDR3 runs to 14 residues. V gave up 5 bases and J gave up 3 bases, with 11 bases separating them. CDR1 and CDR2 from the germline V gene are SGDLS and YYNGEE. The complete variable domain, with remaining parts taken from reference TRBV9 and TRBJ2-2, reads DSGVTQTPKHLITATGQRVTLRCSPRSGDLSVYWYQQSLDQGLQFLIQYYNGEERAKGNILERFSAQQFPDLHSELNLSSLELGDSALYFCASRMDGDTGELFFGEGSRLTVL.

The chain employs TRBV29-1 and TRBJ1-2, with D possibly matching TRBD1 (5 bases). The V gene lost 5 bases and the J gene lost 5 bases, with 12 bases spanning the gap. Per germline, CDR1 SQVTM and CDR2 ANQGSEA. The length of the CDR3 is 12 residues. The CDR3 coding sequence is TGCAGCGTTCCTGCGGGGGGATATGGCTACACCTTC. It codes for CSVPAGGYGYTF.

V gene TRBV9 combines with J gene TRBJ2-7; the match to TRBD1 covers 8 bases. The germline V gene encodes CDR1 SGDLS and CDR2 YYNGEE. Trimming took 0 bases from V and 2 from J; bases not matched to a gene: 7. The CDR3 has 16 amino acids. The CDR3 reads CASSVAAGGLPYEQYF. CDR3 bases: TGTGCCAGCAGCGTAGCTGCAGGGGGCCTTCCCTACGAGCAGTACTTC. Full variable domain (remainder filled in from reference TRBV9 and TRBJ2-7): DSGVTQTPKHLITATGQRVTLRCSPRSGDLSVYWYQQSLDQGLQFLIQYYNGEERAKGNILERFSAQQFPDLHSELNLSSLELGDSALYFCASSVAAGGLPYEQYFGPGTRLTVT.

V is TRBV27 and J is TRBJ2-3; no clear D. Germline assignment: CDR1 MNHEY and CDR2 SMNVEV (reference sequence). Trimming took off 6 bases at V and 4 bases at J, with 8 bases between the two ends. The CDR3 runs 12 residues. For the CDR3, the DNA is TGTGCCAGCAGCCAGAGGCCAGATACGCAGTATTTT. It yields the protein CASSQRPDTQYF.